A selection of T cell receptor beta chains follows, all from one sample in a study of CD8 T cells in ankylosing spondylitis. Using its own MiXCR run on the 5' RACE reads, TCRdb lists one record per CDR3 protein. The data hold hundreds of thousands of distinct CDR3 sequences, with roughly 27% observed a single time. Specimen: blood, either unsorted or a sorted T cell fraction (not recorded which). The origin of the receptors is a male donor with ankylosing spondylitis. The CDR3 runs from the conserved cysteine through the conserved F or W. The order of the fields is V gene, D gene, J gene, clone size, CDR3 protein, CDR3 DNA. D genes are given only for firm matches. A row's size may be missing; if present it is once, few, many or a size class.

V gene: TRBV18
D gene: TRBD2
J gene: TRBJ2-1
clone size: NA
CDR3 protein: CASSPSSRGGYNEQFF
CDR3 DNA: TGTGCCAGCTCTCCCTCCTCCCGCGGGGGCTACAATGAGCAGTTCTTC

V gene: TRBV12-3/TRBV12-4
D gene: TRBD2
J gene: TRBJ2-2
clone size: many
CDR3 protein: CASIRGGTGELFF
CDR3 DNA: TGTGCCTCAATCCGGGGGGGAACCGGGGAGCTGTTTTTT

V gene: TRBV5-6
D gene: NA
J gene: TRBJ1-2
clone size: few
CDR3 protein: CASSPGGERSYTF
CDR3 DNA: TGTGCCAGCAGCCCCGGGGGGGAACGGAGCTACACCTTC

V gene: TRBV7-2
D gene: NA
J gene: TRBJ2-6
clone size: NA
CDR3 protein: CASSLGANVLTF
CDR3 DNA: TGTGCCAGCAGCTTAGGCGCCAACGTCCTGACTTTC

V gene: TRBV29-1
D gene: TRBD1
J gene: TRBJ2-5
clone size: NA
CDR3 protein: CSAARDRNYQETQYF
CDR3 DNA: TGCAGCGCTGCTCGGGACAGGAACTACCAAGAGACCCAGTACTTC

V gene: TRBV2
D gene: TRBD2
J gene: TRBJ2-3
clone size: NA
CDR3 protein: CASSEEELGTSVITDTQYF
CDR3 DNA: TGTGCCAGCAGTGAAGAGGAATTGGGGACTAGCGTAATCACAGATACGCAGTATTTT

V gene: TRBV27
D gene: TRBD1
J gene: TRBJ1-5
clone size: NA
CDR3 protein: CASSSGTDIYQPQHF
CDR3 DNA: TGTGCCAGCAGTTCAGGGACAGATATTTATCAGCCCCAGCATTTT

V gene: TRBV4-2
D gene: NA
J gene: TRBJ2-6
clone size: few
CDR3 protein: CASSQDWGEPGANVLTF
CDR3 DNA: TGTGCCAGCAGCCAAGATTGGGGGGAGCCTGGGGCCAACGTCCTGACTTTC

V gene: TRBV20-1
D gene: TRBD1
J gene: TRBJ2-1
clone size: few
CDR3 protein: CSASRRDRGDNEQFF
CDR3 DNA: TGCAGTGCTAGTAGGAGGGACAGGGGAGACAATGAGCAGTTCTTC

V gene: TRBV4-2
D gene: TRBD2
J gene: TRBJ2-3
clone size: NA
CDR3 protein: CASSQDRASGMSDTQYF
CDR3 DNA: TGTGCCAGCAGCCAAGACCGGGCTAGCGGGATGTCGGATACGCAGTATTTT

V gene: TRBV20-1
D gene: NA
J gene: TRBJ2-5
clone size: few
CDR3 protein: CSAPRYLETQYF
CDR3 DNA: TGCAGTGCCCCGAGGTATTTGGAGACCCAGTACTTC

V gene: TRBV12-3/TRBV12-4
D gene: TRBD2
J gene: TRBJ2-2
clone size: NA
CDR3 protein: CASSFTSGSGNTGELFF
CDR3 DNA: TGTGCCAGCAGTTTCACTAGCGGGAGTGGGAACACCGGGGAGCTGTTTTTT

V gene: TRBV29-1
D gene: NA
J gene: TRBJ1-1
clone size: NA
CDR3 protein: CSVSVTSYTEAFF
CDR3 DNA: TGCAGCGTTTCGGTGACATCCTACACTGAAGCTTTCTTT

V gene: TRBV29-1
D gene: NA
J gene: TRBJ1-1
clone size: NA
CDR3 protein: CSVEKGRGVEAFF
CDR3 DNA: TGCAGCGTTGAAAAAGGGCGAGGGGTTGAAGCTTTCTTT

V gene: TRBV5-1
D gene: NA
J gene: TRBJ2-2
clone size: NA
CDR3 protein: CASAWGNNGELFF
CDR3 DNA: TGCGCCAGTGCGTGGGGGAACAACGGGGAGCTGTTTTTT

V gene: TRBV20-1
D gene: TRBD1
J gene: TRBJ2-1
clone size: many
CDR3 protein: CSAPTGGTGEFF
CDR3 DNA: TGCAGTGCCCCAACGGGGGGGACAGGGGAGTTCTTC

V gene: TRBV12-3/TRBV12-4
D gene: TRBD1
J gene: TRBJ1-2
clone size: few
CDR3 protein: CASTRDRGFNYGYTF
CDR3 DNA: TGTGCCAGCACCAGGGACAGGGGCTTTAACTATGGCTACACCTTC

V gene: TRBV14
D gene: NA
J gene: TRBJ2-3
clone size: NA
CDR3 protein: CASSQDPPVGGGLTDTQYF
CDR3 DNA: TGTGCCAGCAGCCAAGATCCGCCGGTGGGAGGCGGACTTACAGATACGCAGTATTTT

V gene: TRBV20-1
D gene: TRBD2
J gene: TRBJ2-3
clone size: NA
CDR3 protein: CSARGPGGDTQYF
CDR3 DNA: TGCAGTGCTAGGGGGCCGGGGGGAGATACGCAGTATTTT

V gene: TRBV4-1
D gene: TRBD2
J gene: TRBJ2-1
clone size: few
CDR3 protein: CASSQGGLAEGNNEQFF
CDR3 DNA: TGCGCCAGCAGCCAAGGAGGACTAGCGGAGGGCAACAATGAGCAGTTCTTC

V gene: TRBV20-1
D gene: NA
J gene: TRBJ1-4
clone size: NA
CDR3 protein: CSARDMRGGEKLFF
CDR3 DNA: TGCAGTGCTAGAGATATGCGGGGTGGTGAAAAACTGTTTTTT

V gene: TRBV20-1
D gene: NA
J gene: TRBJ2-1
clone size: NA
CDR3 protein: CSASLTRGYNEQFF
CDR3 DNA: TGCAGTGCTAGTCTGACCAGGGGTTACAATGAGCAGTTCTTC

V gene: TRBV20-1
D gene: NA
J gene: TRBJ2-5
clone size: NA
CDR3 protein: CSAFMVWGETQYF
CDR3 DNA: TGCAGTGCTTTTATGGTTTGGGGGGAGACCCAGTACTTC

V gene: TRBV3-1
D gene: NA
J gene: TRBJ2-7
clone size: few
CDR3 protein: CASSQSGGYYEQYF
CDR3 DNA: TGTGCCAGCAGCCAATCCGGGGGTTACTACGAGCAGTACTTC

V gene: TRBV3-1
D gene: NA
J gene: TRBJ2-2
clone size: NA
CDR3 protein: CASSPRGLTGELFF
CDR3 DNA: TGTGCCAGCAGCCCTCGAGGGTTGACCGGGGAGCTGTTTTTT

V gene: TRBV3-1
D gene: NA
J gene: TRBJ1-3
clone size: NA
CDR3 protein: CASSLGLFGNTIYF
CDR3 DNA: TGTGCCAGCAGCCTGGGCCTCTTCGGAAACACCATATATTTT

V gene: TRBV2
D gene: NA
J gene: TRBJ1-6
clone size: few
CDR3 protein: CASSDLDLKSGWDGEDNSPLHF
CDR3 DNA: TGTGCCAGCAGTGATTTGGATTTGAAATCCGGATGGGACGGAGAGGATAATTCACCCCTCCACTTT

V gene: TRBV11-3
D gene: NA
J gene: TRBJ2-5
clone size: NA
CDR3 protein: CASSPSGTQETQYF
CDR3 DNA: TGTGCCAGCAGCCCCTCGGGGACCCAAGAGACCCAGTACTTC

V gene: TRBV29-1
D gene: NA
J gene: TRBJ1-4
clone size: NA
CDR3 protein: CSVFPRDREKLFF
CDR3 DNA: TGCAGCGTCTTCCCCCGGGATAGGGAAAAACTGTTTTTT

V gene: TRBV24-1
D gene: TRBD2
J gene: TRBJ2-3
clone size: many
CDR3 protein: CATSGISRDYRTDTQYF
CDR3 DNA: TGTGCCACCAGTGGAATTTCCAGGGACTACCGCACAGATACGCAGTATTTT

V gene: TRBV20-1
D gene: NA
J gene: TRBJ1-1
clone size: few
CDR3 protein: CSARAYRVTEAFF
CDR3 DNA: TGCAGTGCTAGAGCTTACAGGGTCACTGAAGCTTTCTTT

V gene: TRBV5-1
D gene: NA
J gene: TRBJ1-1
clone size: few
CDR3 protein: CASSIGIQGYTEAFF
CDR3 DNA: TGCGCCAGCAGCATCGGGATACAGGGATACACTGAAGCTTTCTTT

V gene: TRBV5-6
D gene: TRBD1
J gene: TRBJ1-1
clone size: NA
CDR3 protein: CASSLSRGWDTEAFF
CDR3 DNA: TGTGCCAGCAGCTTATCCAGGGGGTGGGACACTGAAGCTTTCTTT

V gene: TRBV5-1
D gene: TRBD1
J gene: TRBJ2-7
clone size: NA
CDR3 protein: CASSLTGVYEQYF
CDR3 DNA: TGCGCCAGCAGCTTAACAGGGGTTTACGAGCAGTACTTC

V gene: TRBV19
D gene: NA
J gene: TRBJ1-2
clone size: NA
CDR3 protein: CASSTGAPVRYGYTF
CDR3 DNA: TGTGCCAGTAGTACAGGGGCCCCGGTCCGGTATGGCTACACCTTC

V gene: TRBV5-1
D gene: TRBD2
J gene: TRBJ2-1
clone size: few
CDR3 protein: CASSLSGTLEQFF
CDR3 DNA: TGCGCCAGCAGCTTGAGCGGGACCCTAGAGCAGTTCTTC

V gene: TRBV7-2
D gene: TRBD1
J gene: TRBJ1-4
clone size: NA
CDR3 protein: CASSSGGQGNEKLFF
CDR3 DNA: TGTGCCAGCAGCTCGGGGGGACAGGGAAATGAAAAACTGTTTTTT

V gene: TRBV12-3/TRBV12-4
D gene: TRBD1
J gene: TRBJ1-2
clone size: few
CDR3 protein: CASSLGQSYYGYTF
CDR3 DNA: TGTGCCAGCAGTTTGGGACAGTCCTACTATGGCTACACCTTC

V gene: TRBV12-3/TRBV12-4
D gene: NA
J gene: TRBJ2-2
clone size: many
CDR3 protein: CASSNTAGELFF
CDR3 DNA: TGTGCCAGCAGCAATACGGCCGGGGAGCTGTTTTTT

V gene: TRBV5-1
D gene: TRBD1
J gene: TRBJ1-2
clone size: few
CDR3 protein: CASSTGTGTYGYTF
CDR3 DNA: TGCGCCAGCAGTACCGGGACAGGGACCTATGGCTACACCTTC

V gene: TRBV3-1
D gene: TRBD1
J gene: TRBJ1-4
clone size: once
CDR3 protein: CASSRRDSYEKLFF
CDR3 DNA: TGTGCCAGCAGCCGCCGGGACAGCTATGAAAAACTGTTTTTT

V gene: TRBV20-1
D gene: NA
J gene: TRBJ2-5
clone size: NA
CDR3 protein: CSAPIGSRETQYF
CDR3 DNA: TGCAGTGCCCCGATCGGGAGCAGAGAGACCCAGTACTTC

V gene: TRBV7-2
D gene: TRBD1
J gene: TRBJ2-7
clone size: NA
CDR3 protein: CASSSDRVYSYEQYF
CDR3 DNA: TGTGCCAGCAGCTCCGACAGGGTATATTCCTACGAGCAGTACTTC

V gene: TRBV15
D gene: NA
J gene: TRBJ2-3
clone size: NA
CDR3 protein: CATSRDVGADTQYF
CDR3 DNA: TGTGCCACCAGCAGAGATGTTGGGGCAGATACGCAGTATTTT

V gene: TRBV6-1
D gene: TRBD1
J gene: TRBJ1-5
clone size: few
CDR3 protein: CASERDRGGQPQHF
CDR3 DNA: TGTGCCAGCGAGAGGGACAGGGGGGGTCAGCCCCAGCATTTT

V gene: TRBV5-1
D gene: NA
J gene: TRBJ2-7
clone size: NA
CDR3 protein: CASSLTRDFRSYEQYF
CDR3 DNA: TGCGCCAGCAGCTTGACCCGGGACTTCCGCTCCTACGAGCAGTACTTC

V gene: TRBV24-1
D gene: NA
J gene: TRBJ2-3
clone size: NA
CDR3 protein: CATSGHTDTQYF
CDR3 DNA: TGTGCCACCAGCGGACACACAGATACGCAGTATTTT

V gene: TRBV2
D gene: TRBD2
J gene: TRBJ2-1
clone size: NA
CDR3 protein: CASSPGTSPNNEQFF
CDR3 DNA: TGTGCCAGCAGTCCCGGGACTAGCCCCAACAATGAGCAGTTCTTC

V gene: TRBV12-3/TRBV12-4
D gene: NA
J gene: TRBJ1-5
clone size: few
CDR3 protein: CASSLEGRIQPQHF
CDR3 DNA: TGTGCCAGCAGTTTGGAAGGGAGGATTCAGCCCCAGCATTTT

V gene: TRBV7-2
D gene: TRBD1
J gene: TRBJ1-5
clone size: NA
CDR3 protein: CASGDRENQPQHF
CDR3 DNA: TGTGCCAGCGGAGACAGGGAAAATCAGCCCCAGCATTTT

V gene: TRBV20-1
D gene: TRBD2
J gene: TRBJ2-1
clone size: few
CDR3 protein: CSARVGTSGSYNEQFF
CDR3 DNA: TGCAGTGCTAGAGTCGGGACTAGCGGTTCCTACAATGAGCAGTTCTTC

V gene: TRBV5-1
D gene: TRBD2
J gene: TRBJ2-7
clone size: NA
CDR3 protein: CASQLTSGSYEQYF
CDR3 DNA: TGCGCCAGCCAGCTGACTAGCGGTTCCTACGAGCAGTACTTC

V gene: TRBV29-1
D gene: NA
J gene: TRBJ1-5
clone size: few
CDR3 protein: CSVVLEGSSNQPQHF
CDR3 DNA: TGCAGCGTTGTTTTGGAGGGGAGTAGCAATCAGCCCCAGCATTTT

V gene: TRBV4-2
D gene: TRBD1
J gene: TRBJ1-4
clone size: NA
CDR3 protein: CASTPRGQHNEKLFF
CDR3 DNA: TGTGCCAGCACCCCACGGGGACAGCATAATGAAAAACTGTTTTTT

V gene: TRBV24-1
D gene: TRBD1
J gene: TRBJ1-4
clone size: few
CDR3 protein: CATSVPPGQVPVGGKLFF
CDR3 DNA: TGTGCCACCAGTGTCCCTCCGGGACAGGTTCCCGTCGGTGGAAAACTGTTTTTT

V gene: TRBV4-2
D gene: NA
J gene: TRBJ2-1
clone size: few
CDR3 protein: CASSQDANGNEQFF
CDR3 DNA: TGTGCCAGCAGCCAAGATGCCAACGGGAATGAGCAGTTCTTC

V gene: TRBV5-6
D gene: NA
J gene: TRBJ2-7
clone size: NA
CDR3 protein: CASSQRSLSSYEQYF
CDR3 DNA: TGTGCCAGCAGCCAACGCTCCCTAAGCTCCTACGAGCAGTACTTC